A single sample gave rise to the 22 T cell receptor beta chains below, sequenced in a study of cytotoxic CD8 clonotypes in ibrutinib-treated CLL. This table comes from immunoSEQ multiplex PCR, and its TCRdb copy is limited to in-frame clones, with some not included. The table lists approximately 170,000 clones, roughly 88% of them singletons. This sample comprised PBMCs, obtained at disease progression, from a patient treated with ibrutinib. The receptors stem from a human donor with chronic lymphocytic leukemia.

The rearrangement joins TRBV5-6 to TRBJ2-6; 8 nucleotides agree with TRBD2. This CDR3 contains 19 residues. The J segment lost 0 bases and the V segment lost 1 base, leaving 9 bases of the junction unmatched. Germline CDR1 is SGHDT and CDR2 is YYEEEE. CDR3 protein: CASSLLPSGYTSGANVLTF. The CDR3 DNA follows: TGTGCCAGCAGCTTGCTTCCTAGCGGGTACACCTCTGGGGCCAACGTCCTGACTTTC.

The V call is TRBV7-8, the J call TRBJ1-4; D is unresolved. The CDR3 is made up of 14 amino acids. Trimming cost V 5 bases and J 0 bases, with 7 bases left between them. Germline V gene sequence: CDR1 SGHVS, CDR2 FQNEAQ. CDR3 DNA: TGTGCCAGCAGCGCGAGTACAACTAATGAAAAACTGTTTTTT. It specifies CASSASTTNEKLFF.

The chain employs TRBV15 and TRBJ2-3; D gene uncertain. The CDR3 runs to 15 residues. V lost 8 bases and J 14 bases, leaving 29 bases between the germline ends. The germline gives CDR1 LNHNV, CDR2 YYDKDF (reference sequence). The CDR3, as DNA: TGTGCCACCGGGAATGGGAAGTCCTTAGCTACGCAGTGGTATTTT. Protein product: CATGNGKSLATQWYF.

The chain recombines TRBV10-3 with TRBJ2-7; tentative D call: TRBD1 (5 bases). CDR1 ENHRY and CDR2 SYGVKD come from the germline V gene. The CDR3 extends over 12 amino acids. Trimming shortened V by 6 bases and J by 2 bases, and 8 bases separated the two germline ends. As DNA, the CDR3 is TGTGCCATCAGGGGGCTAGCCTACGAGCAGTACTTC. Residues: CAIRGLAYEQYF.

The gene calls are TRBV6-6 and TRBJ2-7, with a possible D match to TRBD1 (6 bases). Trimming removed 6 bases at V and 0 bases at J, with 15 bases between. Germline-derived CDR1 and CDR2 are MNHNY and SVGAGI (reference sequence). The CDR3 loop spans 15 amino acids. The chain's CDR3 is CASRTSGTSSYEQYF. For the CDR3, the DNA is TGTGCCAGCAGGACCTCCGGGACAAGCTCCTACGAGCAGTACTTC.

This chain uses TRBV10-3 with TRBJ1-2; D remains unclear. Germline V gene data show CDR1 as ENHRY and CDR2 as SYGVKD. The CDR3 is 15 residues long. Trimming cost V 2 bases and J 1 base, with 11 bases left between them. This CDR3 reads CAISEESALNYGYTF. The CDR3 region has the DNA TGTGCCATCAGTGAGGAGTCAGCGCTTAACTATGGCTACACCTTC.

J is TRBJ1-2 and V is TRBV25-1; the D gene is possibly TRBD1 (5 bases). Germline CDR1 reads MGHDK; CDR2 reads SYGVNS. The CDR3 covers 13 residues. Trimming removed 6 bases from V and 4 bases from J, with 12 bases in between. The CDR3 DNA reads TGTGCCAGCAGGAAAGGGGAGGGCTATGGCTACACCTTC. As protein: CASRKGEGYGYTF.

CDR3 region: CASSSRVTEAFF. The CDR3, as DNA: TGTGCCAGCTCATCACGGGTCACTGAAGCTTTCTTT. V is TRBV18 and J is TRBJ1-1, with D uncertain. The germline CDR1 and CDR2 sequences are KGHSH and LQKENI. Trimming pared 5 bases from V and 4 bases from J, leaving 8 bases between. The CDR3 is 12 residues long.

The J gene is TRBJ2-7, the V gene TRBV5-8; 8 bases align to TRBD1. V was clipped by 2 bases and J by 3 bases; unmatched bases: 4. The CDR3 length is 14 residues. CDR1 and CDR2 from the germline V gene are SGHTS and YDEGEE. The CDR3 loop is CASSFTGQGYEQYF. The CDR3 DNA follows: TGTGCCAGCAGCTTTACCGGACAGGGCTACGAGCAGTACTTC.

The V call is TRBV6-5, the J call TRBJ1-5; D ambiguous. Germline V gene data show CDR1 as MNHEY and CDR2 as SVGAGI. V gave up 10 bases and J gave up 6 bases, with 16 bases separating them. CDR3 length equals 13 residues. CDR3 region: CATRMTQGQPQHF. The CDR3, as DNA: TGTGCCACCCGGATGACCCAAGGTCAGCCCCAGCATTTT.

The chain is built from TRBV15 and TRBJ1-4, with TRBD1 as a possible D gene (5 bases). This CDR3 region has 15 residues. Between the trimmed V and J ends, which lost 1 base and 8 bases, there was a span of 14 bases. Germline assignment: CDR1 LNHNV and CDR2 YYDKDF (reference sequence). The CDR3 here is CATSRGPGSGEKLFF. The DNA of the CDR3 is TGTGCCACCAGCAGAGGTCCAGGGTCAGGAGAAAAACTGTTTTTT.

CDR3 residues: CASSRQGTSNQPQHF. DNA for the CDR3: TGTGCCAGCAGTAGACAGGGGACTAGCAATCAGCCCCAGCATTTT. V usage is TRBV27 and J usage is TRBJ1-5; TRBD1 agrees at 8 bases. The V gene end was trimmed by 5 bases and the J gene end by 0 bases; junction bases not matched to a gene: 3. The length of the CDR3 is 15 residues. Germline V gives CDR1 MNHEY, CDR2 SMNVEV (reference sequence).

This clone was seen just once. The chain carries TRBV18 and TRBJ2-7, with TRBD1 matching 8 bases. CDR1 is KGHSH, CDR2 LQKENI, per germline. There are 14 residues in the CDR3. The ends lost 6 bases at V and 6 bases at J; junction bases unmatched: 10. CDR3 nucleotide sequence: TGTGCCAGCTCGCCGGACAGGGCCGGCGGCGAGCAGTACTTC. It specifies CASSPDRAGGEQYF.

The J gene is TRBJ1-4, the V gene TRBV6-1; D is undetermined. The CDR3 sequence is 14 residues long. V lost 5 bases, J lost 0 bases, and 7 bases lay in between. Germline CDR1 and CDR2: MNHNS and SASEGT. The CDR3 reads CASSTQSTNEKLFF. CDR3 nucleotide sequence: TGTGCCAGCAGTACACAGTCAACTAATGAAAAACTGTTTTTT.

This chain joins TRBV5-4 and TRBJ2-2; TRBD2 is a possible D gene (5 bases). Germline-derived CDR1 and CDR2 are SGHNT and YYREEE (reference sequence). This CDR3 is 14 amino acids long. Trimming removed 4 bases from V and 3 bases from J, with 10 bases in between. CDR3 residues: CASSGRPDTGELFF. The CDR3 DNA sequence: TGTGCCAGCAGCGGGAGACCCGACACCGGGGAGCTGTTTTTT.

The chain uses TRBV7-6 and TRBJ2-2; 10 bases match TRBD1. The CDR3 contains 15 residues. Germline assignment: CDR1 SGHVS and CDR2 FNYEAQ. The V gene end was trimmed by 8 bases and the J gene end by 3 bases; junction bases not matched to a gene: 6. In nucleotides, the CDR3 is TGTGCCAGCGCTATGGGGACAGGGGACACCGGGGAGCTGTTTTTT. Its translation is CASAMGTGDTGELFF.

The CDR3 DNA reads TGTGCCAGCTCAAATCTAGTCCATAGCAATCAGCCCCAGCATTTT. It is translated as CASSNLVHSNQPQHF. The chain joins TRBV18 to TRBJ1-5; D is undetermined. The germline V and J ends were trimmed by 5 bases and 0 bases, with 11 bases remaining between them. The CDR3 length is 15 residues. Germline V lookup: CDR1 KGHSH, CDR2 LQKENI.

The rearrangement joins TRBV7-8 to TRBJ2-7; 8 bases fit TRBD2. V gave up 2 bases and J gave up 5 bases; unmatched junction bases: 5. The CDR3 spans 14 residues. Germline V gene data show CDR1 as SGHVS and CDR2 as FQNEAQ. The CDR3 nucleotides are TGTGCCAGCAGCTTAATCTCGGGAGGGGACGAGCAGTACTTC. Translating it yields CASSLISGGDEQYF.

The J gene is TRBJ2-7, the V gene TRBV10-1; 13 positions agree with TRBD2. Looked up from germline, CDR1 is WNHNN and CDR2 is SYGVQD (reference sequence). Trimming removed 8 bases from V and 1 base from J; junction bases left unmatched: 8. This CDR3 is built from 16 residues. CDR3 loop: CASGRTSGSRSYEQYF. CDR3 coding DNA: TGCGCCAGCGGTCGGACTAGCGGGAGTCGATCCTACGAGCAGTACTTC.

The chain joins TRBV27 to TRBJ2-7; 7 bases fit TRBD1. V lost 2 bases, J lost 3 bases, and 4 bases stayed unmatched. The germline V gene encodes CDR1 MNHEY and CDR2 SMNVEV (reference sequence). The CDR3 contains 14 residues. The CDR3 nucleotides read TGTGCCAGCAGTTTACGTCGACAGGGCTACGAGCAGTACTTC. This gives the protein CASSLRRQGYEQYF.

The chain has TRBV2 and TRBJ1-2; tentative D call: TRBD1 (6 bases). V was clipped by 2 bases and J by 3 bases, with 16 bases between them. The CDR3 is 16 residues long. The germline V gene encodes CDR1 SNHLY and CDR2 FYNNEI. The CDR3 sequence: CASSESMGGFHYGYTF. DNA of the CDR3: TGTGCCAGCAGTGAAAGTATGGGGGGCTTTCACTATGGCTACACCTTC.

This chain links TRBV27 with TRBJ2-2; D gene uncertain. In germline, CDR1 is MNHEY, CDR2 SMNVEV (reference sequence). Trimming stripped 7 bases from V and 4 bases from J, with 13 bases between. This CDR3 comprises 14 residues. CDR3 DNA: TGTGCCAGCACTCCGGGCAGGTTCACCGGGGAGCTGTTTTTT. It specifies CASTPGRFTGELFF.